The entry that follows covers one T cell receptor beta chain sequence. The target antigen is unknown. These data originate in a study of OX40 agonist ivuxolimab in advanced cancers. Study as a whole: Patients assigned to dose escalation were diagnosed with hepatocellular carcinoma, melanoma, renal cell or head and neck cancer.

Produced via immunoSEQ multiplex PCR; TCRdb's table is partial and in-frame only. The sample shows about 70,000 clones, more than 70% of them seen only once. Study-wide points: Some nonresponders additionally presented with little normalized T-cell clonal expansion.

From germline, CDR1 is MNHEY and CDR2 SVGAGI. V dropped 3 bases and J dropped 8 bases, with 14 bases sitting between them. The CDR3 consists of 14 residues. Autoimmune disease history or systemic immunosuppression excluded patients. Sampling of blood occurred at baseline, cycle 4 day 1, and cycle 7 day 1. The sample in question was CD4+ or CD8+ T cells sorted from blood, obtained in a trial of the OX40 agonist ivuxolimab. This receptor was obtained from an adult with an advanced solid tumor such as melanoma, head and neck, liver or kidney cancer. V and J are TRBV6-5 and TRBJ2-1; TRBD2 might be the D (5 bases). CDR3 in DNA: TGTGCCAGCAGTTATCGGGGTTTAAGGGATGAGCAGTTCTTC. Its protein product is CASSYRGLRDEQFF.